These 5 T cell receptor beta chains came from one sample sequenced in a study of T cell responses to AZD1222 COVID-19 vaccine. Clones were read by immunoSEQ multiplex PCR, and TCRdb kept only the in-frame ones, dropping some. The sample includes about 100,000 clones, around nine tenths of them seen just once. The input for sequencing was peripheral blood, taken on day 0 of AZD1222 vaccination. All receptors derive from an adult in good health.

The chain joins TRBV7-9 to TRBJ2-1; D is perhaps TRBD2 (5 bases). The CDR3 extends over 12 amino acids. The germline CDR1 and CDR2 sequences are SEHNR and FQNEAQ (reference sequence). The V end lost 8 bases, the J end lost 8 bases, and 13 bases lay between the germline ends. CDR3 region: CASGGLFDEQFF. The CDR3 nucleotides read TGTGCCAGCGGCGGACTCTTCGATGAGCAGTTCTTC.

The CDR3 reads CASSLDRFGIQYF. The CDR3 DNA reads TGTGCCAGCAGCTTGGATAGGTTTGGCATTCAGTACTTC. J is TRBJ2-4 and V is TRBV5-4, with no clear D. There are 13 residues in the CDR3. Trimming shortened V by 0 bases and J by 9 bases, and 10 bases separated the two germline ends. Germline V gene lookup returns CDR1 SGHNT and CDR2 YYREEE (reference sequence).

This rearrangement joins TRBV5-4 to TRBJ1-1; D is perhaps TRBD1 (6 bases). V lost 4 bases, J lost 0 bases, and 10 bases lay in between. Germline V lookup: CDR1 SGHNT, CDR2 YYREEE (reference sequence). This CDR3 contains 14 residues. The CDR3 loop reads CASSVGTMNTEAFF. The CDR3 nucleotides are TGTGCCAGCAGCGTAGGGACAATGAACACTGAAGCTTTCTTT.

The chain combines TRBV4-2 with TRBJ2-7, with TRBD2 matching 7 bases. The CDR3 totals 17 residues. J lost 0 bases, V lost 3 bases, and 11 bases had no gene match. Per germline, CDR1 LGHNA and CDR2 YNFKEQ. The CDR3 region is CASSQNLVGGSSYEQYF. Written as DNA, the CDR3 is TGTGCCAGCAGCCAGAACCTCGTCGGCGGGAGCTCCTACGAGCAGTACTTC.

The V gene is TRBV25-1, the J gene TRBJ2-1; 9 nucleotides match TRBD2. After removal of 2 bases from V and 6 bases from J, the junction contained 5 bases not matched to a gene. The V gene's germline CDR1 is MGHDK and CDR2 SYGVNS. This CDR3 contains 15 residues. The CDR3 loop reads CASSERIAGANEQFF. The CDR3 bases are TGTGCCAGCAGTGAACGGATAGCGGGGGCCAATGAGCAGTTCTTC. Full variable domain (outside the CDR3, taken from reference TRBV25-1 and TRBJ2-1): EADIYQTPRYLVIGTGKKITLECSQTMGHDKMYWYQQDPGMELHLIHYSYGVNSTEKGDLSSESTVSRIRTEHFPLTLESARPSHTSQYLCASSERIAGANEQFFGPGTRLTVL.